This T cell receptor beta chain is drawn from a study of blood T cell repertoires in COVID-19. CDR3 length equals 11 residues. Germline V gives CDR1 SGHDT, CDR2 YYEEEE. The V end was cut by 2 bases, the J end by 7 bases, with 6 bases between. Produced via immunoSEQ multiplex PCR; TCRdb's table is partial and in-frame only. The sample has around 390,000 clones, approximately 87% seen once; the top ten hold 10%. This clonotype originated in a woman in her forties or fifties who had recovered from COVID-19. Sequencing was performed on PBMCs or T cells enriched from blood (not recorded which). The rearrangement uses TRBV5-6 and TRBJ1-1, with D unclear. CDR3 residues: CASSFRYEAFF. The DNA of the CDR3 is TGTGCCAGCAGCTTCAGGTATGAAGCTTTCTTT. Full variable domain (outside the CDR3, taken from reference TRBV5-6 and TRBJ1-1): DAGVTQSPTHLIKTRGQQVTLRCSPKSGHDTVSWYQQALGQGPQFIFQYYEEEERQRGNFPDRFSGHQFPNYSSELNVNALLLGDSALYLCASSFRYEAFFGQGTRLTVV.